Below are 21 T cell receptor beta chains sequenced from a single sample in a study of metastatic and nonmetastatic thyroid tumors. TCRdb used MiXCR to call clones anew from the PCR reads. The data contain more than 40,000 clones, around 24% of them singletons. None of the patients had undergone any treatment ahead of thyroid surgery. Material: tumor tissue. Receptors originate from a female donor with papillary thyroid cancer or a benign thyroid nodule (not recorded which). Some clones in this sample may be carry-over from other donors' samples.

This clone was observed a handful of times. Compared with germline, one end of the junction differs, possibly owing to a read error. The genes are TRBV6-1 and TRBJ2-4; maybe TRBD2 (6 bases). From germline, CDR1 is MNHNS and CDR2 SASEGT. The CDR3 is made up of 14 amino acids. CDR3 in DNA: TGTGCCAGCAGCGGGGAACTAGCCAAAAACACTCAGTACTTC. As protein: CASSGELAKNTQYF.

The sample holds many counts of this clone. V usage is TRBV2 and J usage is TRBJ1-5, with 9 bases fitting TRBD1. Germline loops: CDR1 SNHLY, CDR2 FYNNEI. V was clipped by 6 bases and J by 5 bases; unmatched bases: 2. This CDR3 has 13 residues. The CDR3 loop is CASRTGGDQPQHF. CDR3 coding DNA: TGTGCCAGCAGGACAGGGGGTGATCAGCCCCAGCATTTT.

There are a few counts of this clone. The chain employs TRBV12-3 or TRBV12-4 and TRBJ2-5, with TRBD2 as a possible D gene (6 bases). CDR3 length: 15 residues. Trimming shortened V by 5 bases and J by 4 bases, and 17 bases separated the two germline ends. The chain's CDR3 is CASSRLGGGAETQYF. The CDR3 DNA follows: TGTGCCAGCAGTCGGTTGGGCGGAGGGGCAGAGACCCAGTACTTC.

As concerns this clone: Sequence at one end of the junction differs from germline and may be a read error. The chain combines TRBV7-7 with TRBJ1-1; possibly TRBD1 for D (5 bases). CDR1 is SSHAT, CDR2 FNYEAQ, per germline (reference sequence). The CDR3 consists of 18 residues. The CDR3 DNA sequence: TGTGCTAGCAGCTTACCCCATCCAGGGCGGGTAAGTAACACTGAAGCTTTCTTT. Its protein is CASSLPHPGRVSNTEAFF.

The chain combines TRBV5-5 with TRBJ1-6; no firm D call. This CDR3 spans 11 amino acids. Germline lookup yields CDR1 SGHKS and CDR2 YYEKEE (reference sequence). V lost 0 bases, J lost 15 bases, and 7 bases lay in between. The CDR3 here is CASSLDSRLHF. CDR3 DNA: TGTGCCAGCAGCTTGGACAGCCGCCTCCACTTT.

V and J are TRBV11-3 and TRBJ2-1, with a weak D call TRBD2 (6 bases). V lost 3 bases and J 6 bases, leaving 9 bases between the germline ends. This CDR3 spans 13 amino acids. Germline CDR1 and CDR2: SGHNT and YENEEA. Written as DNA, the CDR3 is TGTGCCAGCAGCTTTAGCGGACCCAATGAGCAGTTCTTC. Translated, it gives CASSFSGPNEQFF.

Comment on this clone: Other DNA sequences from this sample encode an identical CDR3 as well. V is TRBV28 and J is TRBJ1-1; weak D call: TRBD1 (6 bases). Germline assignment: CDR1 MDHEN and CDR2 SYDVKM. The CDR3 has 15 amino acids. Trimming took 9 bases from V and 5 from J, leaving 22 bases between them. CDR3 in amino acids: CASRLLGAGETEAFF. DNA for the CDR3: TGTGCCAGTAGACTTCTAGGGGCAGGGGAGACTGAAGCTTTCTTT.

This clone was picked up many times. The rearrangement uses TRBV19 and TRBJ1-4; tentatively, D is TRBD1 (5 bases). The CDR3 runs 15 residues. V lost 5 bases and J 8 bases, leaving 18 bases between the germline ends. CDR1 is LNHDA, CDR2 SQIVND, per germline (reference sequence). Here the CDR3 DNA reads TGTGCCAGTAGTCCCCAATCGGGACGCGGGGAAAAACTGTTTTTT. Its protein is CASSPQSGRGEKLFF. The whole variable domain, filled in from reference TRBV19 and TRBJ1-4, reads DGGITQSPKYLFRKEGQNVTLSCEQNLNHDAMYWYRQDPGQGLRLIYYSQIVNDFQKGDIAEGYSVSREKKESFPLTVTSAQKNPTAFYLCASSPQSGRGEKLFFGSGTQLSVL.

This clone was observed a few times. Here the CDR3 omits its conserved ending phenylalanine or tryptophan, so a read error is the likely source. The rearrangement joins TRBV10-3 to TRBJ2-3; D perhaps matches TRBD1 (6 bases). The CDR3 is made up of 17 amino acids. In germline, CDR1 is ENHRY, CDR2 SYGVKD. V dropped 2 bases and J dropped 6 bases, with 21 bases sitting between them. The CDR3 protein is CAISEDVGQGTWDTQYL. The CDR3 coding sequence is TGTGCCATCAGTGAGGACGTGGGCCAGGGGACATGGGATACGCAGTATCTT.

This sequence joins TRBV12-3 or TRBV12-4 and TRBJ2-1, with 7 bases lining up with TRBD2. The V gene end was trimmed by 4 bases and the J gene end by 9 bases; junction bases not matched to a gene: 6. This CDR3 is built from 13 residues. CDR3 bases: TGTGCCAGCAGTTCACGGGGAGGGTTTGAGCAGTTCTTC. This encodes CASSSRGGFEQFF.

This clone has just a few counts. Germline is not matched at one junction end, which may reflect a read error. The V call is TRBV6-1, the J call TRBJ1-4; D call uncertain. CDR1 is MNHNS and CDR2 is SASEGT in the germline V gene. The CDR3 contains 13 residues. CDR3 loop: CASSLGSGEKLFF. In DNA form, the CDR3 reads TGTGCCAGCAGCCTAGGGAGTGGTGAAAAACTTTTTTTT.

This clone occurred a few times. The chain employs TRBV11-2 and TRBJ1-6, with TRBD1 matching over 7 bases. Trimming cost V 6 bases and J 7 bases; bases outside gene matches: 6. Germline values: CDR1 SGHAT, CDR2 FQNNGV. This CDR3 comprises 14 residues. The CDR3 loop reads CASSKGQMNSPLHF. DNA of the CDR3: TGTGCCAGCAGTAAGGGACAGATGAATTCACCCCTCCACTTT.

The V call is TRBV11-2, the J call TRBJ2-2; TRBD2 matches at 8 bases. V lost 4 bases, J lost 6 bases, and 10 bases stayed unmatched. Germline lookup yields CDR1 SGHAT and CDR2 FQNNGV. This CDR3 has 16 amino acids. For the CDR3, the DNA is TGTGCCAGCAGCTCCTTGGCGGGAGGTGGAGCCGGGGAGCTGTTTTTT. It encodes CASSSLAGGGAGELFF.

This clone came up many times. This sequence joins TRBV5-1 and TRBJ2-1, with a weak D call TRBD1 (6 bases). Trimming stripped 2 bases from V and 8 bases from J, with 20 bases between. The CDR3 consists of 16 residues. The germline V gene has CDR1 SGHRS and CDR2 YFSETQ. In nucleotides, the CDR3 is TGCGCCAGCAGCTTACACCAGGGGACCTTCTCAGATGAGCAGTTCTTC. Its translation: CASSLHQGTFSDEQFF.

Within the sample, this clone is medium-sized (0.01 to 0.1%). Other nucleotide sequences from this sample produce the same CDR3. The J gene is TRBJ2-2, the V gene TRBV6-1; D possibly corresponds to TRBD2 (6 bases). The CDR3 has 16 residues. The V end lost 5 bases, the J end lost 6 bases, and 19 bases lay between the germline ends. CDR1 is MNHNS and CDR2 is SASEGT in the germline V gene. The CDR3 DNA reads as TGTGCCAGCAGTTGGTTACAGGCGGAGGGACCCGGGGAGCTGTTTTTT. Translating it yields CASSWLQAEGPGELFF.

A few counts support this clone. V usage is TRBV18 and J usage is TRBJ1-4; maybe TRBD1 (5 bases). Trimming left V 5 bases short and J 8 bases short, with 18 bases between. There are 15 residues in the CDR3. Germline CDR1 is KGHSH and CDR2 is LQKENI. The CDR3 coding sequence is TGTGCCAGCTCATTTTCCGGGGGAATCGGGGAAAAACTGTTTTTT. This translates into CASSFSGGIGEKLFF.

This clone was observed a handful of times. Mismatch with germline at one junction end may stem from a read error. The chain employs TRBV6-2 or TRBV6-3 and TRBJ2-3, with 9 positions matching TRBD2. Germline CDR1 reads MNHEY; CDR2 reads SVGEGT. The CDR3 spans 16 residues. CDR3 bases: TGTGCCAGCAGTTACCGTAGCGGGAGAGGGGGAGATAAGCAGTATTTT. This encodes CASSYRSGRGGDKQYF.

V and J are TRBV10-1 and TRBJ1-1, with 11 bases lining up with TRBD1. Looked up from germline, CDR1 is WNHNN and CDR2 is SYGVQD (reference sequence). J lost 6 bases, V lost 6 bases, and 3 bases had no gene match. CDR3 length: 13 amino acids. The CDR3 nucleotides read TGCGCCAGCAGCACGGGACAGGGGGCTGAAGCTTTCTTT. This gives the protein CASSTGQGAEAFF.

This chain's CDR3 is CASSFGRAIDTEAFF. The CDR3 DNA reads as TGCGCCAGCAGCTTCGGCAGGGCGATCGACACTGAAGCTTTCTTT. This sequence joins TRBV5-1 and TRBJ1-1, with a weak D call TRBD1 (5 bases). Germline V lookup: CDR1 SGHRS, CDR2 YFSETQ. The CDR3 is 15 amino acids. The V end was cut by 2 bases, the J end by 3 bases, with 14 bases between.

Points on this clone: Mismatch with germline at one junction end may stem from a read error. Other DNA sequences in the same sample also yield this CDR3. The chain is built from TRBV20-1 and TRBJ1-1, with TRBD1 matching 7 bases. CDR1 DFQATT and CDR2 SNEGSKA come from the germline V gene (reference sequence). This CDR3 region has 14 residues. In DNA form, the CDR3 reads TGCAGCGCTAGCGCCCCACAGGGGAACACTGAAGCCTTCTTT. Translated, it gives CSASAPQGNTEAFF.

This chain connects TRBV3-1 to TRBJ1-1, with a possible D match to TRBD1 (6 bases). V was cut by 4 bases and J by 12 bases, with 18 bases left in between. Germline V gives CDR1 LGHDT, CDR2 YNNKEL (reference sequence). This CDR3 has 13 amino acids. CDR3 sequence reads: CASSPDTGSGTFF. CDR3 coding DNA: TGTGCCAGCAGCCCCGATACAGGGAGTGGAACTTTCTTT.